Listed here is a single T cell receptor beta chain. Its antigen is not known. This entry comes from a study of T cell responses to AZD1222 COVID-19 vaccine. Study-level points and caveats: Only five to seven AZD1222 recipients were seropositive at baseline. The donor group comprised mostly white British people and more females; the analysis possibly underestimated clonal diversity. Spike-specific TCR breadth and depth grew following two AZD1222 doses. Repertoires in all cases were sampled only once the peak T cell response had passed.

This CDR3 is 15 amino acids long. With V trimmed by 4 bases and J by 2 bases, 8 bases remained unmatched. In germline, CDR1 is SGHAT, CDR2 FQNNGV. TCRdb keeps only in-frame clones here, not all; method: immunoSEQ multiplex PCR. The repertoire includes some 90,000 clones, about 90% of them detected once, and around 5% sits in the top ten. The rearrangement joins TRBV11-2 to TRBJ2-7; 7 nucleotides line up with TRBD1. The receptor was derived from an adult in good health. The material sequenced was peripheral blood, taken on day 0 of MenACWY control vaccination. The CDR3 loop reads CASSSLGDRTYEQYF. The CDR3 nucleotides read TGTGCCAGCAGCTCCCTGGGGGACAGAACCTACGAGCAGTACTTC.